This TCR beta chain was sequenced for a study of T cell responses to AZD1222 COVID-19 vaccine (dated by TCRdb to the early 2020s). With respect to the entire study: Because spike-specific TCR depth and breadth did not differ between the two schedules, AZD1222 recipients who got a second dose at roughly 4 weeks were pooled with those who got a second dose at roughly 12 weeks. A total of more than 230 trial participants underwent TCR sequencing, of whom about 210 received two doses of AZD1222 and about 25 received two doses of the MenACWY control vaccine. Trial participants were enrolled by age into subgroups of 18-55, 56-69 and 70-plus years, and around 150, 28 and 57 TCR-sequenced participants, respectively, were included in these subgroups. The research as a whole found: Reportedly, almost half of the unique spike-specific TCRs recognized epitopes lying outside the regions that are mutated in the B.1.351 and B.1.1.7 variants. Participants were mostly white British, with more females than males. The authors suggested clonal diversity may have been underestimated. In the small 56-69-year group, the increase in depth fell short of significance, most likely because of low power. Because no samples from the day 14 peak response were available, repertoires could be characterized only after the peak T cell response. Conclusions about previously exposed vaccinees were limited because only 6 or 7 AZD1222 recipients were SARS-CoV-2 seropositive at baseline. Vaccine-associated CD4 TCRs spanned the whole spike protein, with dominant responses in regions 160-218 and 743-854. Spike-specific TCR breadth and depth rose significantly after two AZD1222 doses compared with day 0 and with MenACWY recipients.

In the paper's terms, the time point label means: baseline before first vaccination. The vaccinee samples were drawn from two UK trials, COV001 and COV002, one of which was a single-blind randomized controlled phase 2/3 trial testing AZD1222 (ChAdOx1 nCoV-19) in healthy adults. Trial participant PBMC samples were collected at day 0 and day 28 after the second dose for TCRbeta chain sequencing. Trimming takes 2 bases from V and 2 bases from J, and the germline ends sit 3 bases apart. The CDR3 measures 12 amino acids from cysteine to phenylalanine. The CDR3 DNA has 36 bases and is translated from base 1. CDR1 and CDR2 are read off the germline V gene as SGHAT and FQNNGV. The CDR3 regions of human TCRbeta chains were analyzed by immunosequencing. In the authors' own workflow: Repertoire TCRs were matched against a reference library of SARS-CoV-2-specific TCRs generated with the MIRA antigen-specificity platform. Breadth was defined as the fraction of unique TCRs that were SARS-CoV-2-associated, and depth was defined as the fraction of total T cells that were SARS-CoV-2-associated. Using the MIRA data, every spike-specific TCR was mapped to the spike region that the TCR reacted to and assigned to either a CD4 or a CD8 class. Log10-transformed breadth and depth values were compared by one-way ANOVA with Sidak's multiple comparisons tests. The table was pulled from immuneACCESS by TCRdb, which kept in-frame rearrangements only. Such tables lose some clones; where checked, under half of the loss comes from unresolved V genes, and the rest has no known cause. V, J and clone size derive from that table, while D and trimming were established from the DNA sequence. The sample records around 95,000 clones, less than 90% of which are singletons. Jointly, the top ten make up about 1.7% of the sample.

This clone was picked up one time. What this receptor recognizes is not known. Base-call qualities are not available, and no considerably larger clone is one nucleotide away. The TCR was taken from an adult in good health. This sample comprised peripheral blood, obtained on day 0 of AZD1222 vaccination. The receptor chain draws on TRBV11-2 and TRBJ2-5, with the D gene uncertain. The CDR3 loop reads CASSLQQETQYF. The DNA is as follows: TGTGCCAGCAGCTTACAACAAGAGACCCAGTACTTC. Reference TRBV11-2 and TRBJ2-5 genes cover what lies past the CDR3, so the full variable domain is EAGVAQSPRYKIIEKRQSVAFWCNPISGHATLYWYQQILGQGPKLLIQFQNNGVVDDSQLPKDRFSAERLKGVDSTLKIQPAKLEDSAVYLCASSLQQETQYFGPGTRLLVL.